These T cell receptor beta chains were read from a single sample in a study of T-cell reconstitution after alpha-beta-depleted transplantation in children. TCRdb called the PCR reads again in MiXCR, with one record for every CDR3 protein. The sample has about 400,000 distinct CDR3 sequences; about 20% are singletons. This material consisted of PBMCs from the stem cell graft donor, taken from the stem cell graft. The receptors were gathered from a human donor who donated a stem cell graft to a child with acute myeloid leukemia. The CDR3 runs from the conserved cysteine through the conserved F or W. The D gene is left open where the match is weak. For some rows the clone size is stated as once, few or many, or as a class when expanded; others skip it.

j_call d_call clone_size v_call cdr3_nt cdr3_aa
TRBJ1-1 . many TRBV6-1 TGTGCCAGCACTCTCAACCGTGGGGGGTCGAACACTGAAGCTTTCTTT CASTLNRGGSNTEAFF
TRBJ2-7 TRBD1 few TRBV6-1 TGTGCCAGCAGTGATCGGACAGGGGGCTTACCGAGCGAGTACTTC CASSDRTGGLPSEYF
TRBJ2-7 . few TRBV12-3/TRBV12-4 TGTGCCAGCACCTTATTCTCGGGGATCGGAGGCGAGCAGTACTTC CASTLFSGIGGEQYF
TRBJ2-1 . few TRBV12-3/TRBV12-4 TGTGCCAGCAGTTTAGGACCGGACCAGAGCTCCTACAATGAGCAGTTCTTC CASSLGPDQSSYNEQFF
TRBJ2-5 . . TRBV15 TGTGCCACCAGCAGAGGGGCGGGGCAAGAGACCCAGTACTTC CATSRGAGQETQYF
TRBJ2-7 . . TRBV7-9 TGTGCCAGCAGCTTAGCGTACAGGAGCTCCTACGAGCAGTACTTC CASSLAYRSSYEQYF
TRBJ2-7 . . TRBV12-3/TRBV12-4 TGTGCCAGCAGTTTAGAATCAGCATCCTACGAGCAGTACTTC CASSLESASYEQYF
TRBJ2-1 TRBD1 many TRBV29-1 TGCAGCGTTTACCGGCCGGGACAGAGCTACAATGAGCAGTTCTTC CSVYRPGQSYNEQFF
TRBJ2-3 . many TRBV20-1 TGCAGTGCGAGCAACCAGCCGCTAAGCACAGATACGCAGTATTTT CSASNQPLSTDTQYF
TRBJ2-3 . . TRBV20-1 TGCAGTGCCACCCCCAGTGGGCCCGGAGGGAGAGATACGCAGTATTTT CSATPSGPGGRDTQYF
TRBJ2-1 TRBD1 . TRBV28 TGTGCCAGCATCAGACCCACAGGGGGCTCCTACAATGAGCAGTTCTTC CASIRPTGGSYNEQFF
TRBJ2-6 . few TRBV5-1 TGCGCCAGCAGGGTGGAAGGCGGTAGCTCTGGGGCCAACGTCCTGACTTTC CASRVEGGSSGANVLTF
TRBJ2-1 TRBD2 many TRBV4-2 TGTGCCAGCAGCCAAGTAAGCGGGGTTACCTACAATGAGCAGTTCTTC CASSQVSGVTYNEQFF
TRBJ2-1 TRBD2 . TRBV7-9 TGTGCCAGCAGCGGGACCCGGGACTACAAGGGGCAGTTCTTC CASSGTRDYKGQFF
TRBJ1-2 . few TRBV29-1 TGCAGCGTTGAACTTAGGGGGGCGCCTAACTATGGCTACACCTTC CSVELRGAPNYGYTF
TRBJ2-1 TRBD2 . TRBV20-1 TGCAGTGCTCTCGAAACTAGCGGGAGTTACAATGAGCAGTTCTTC CSALETSGSYNEQFF
TRBJ2-7 . many TRBV12-3/TRBV12-4 TGTGCCAGCAGTTCGGGTATACACGAGCAGTACTTC CASSSGIHEQYF
TRBJ2-7 TRBD2 . TRBV4-3 TGCGCCAGCAGCCAAGACCGGACTAGCCTACAGGCGCAGTACTTC CASSQDRTSLQAQYF
TRBJ1-1 TRBD1 few TRBV27 TGTGCCAGCAGTCCACGACAGGGCACTGAAGCTTTCTTT CASSPRQGTEAFF
TRBJ2-7 . . TRBV15 TGTGCCACCAGCAGATCCGGGACTTTCTCCTACGAGCAGTACTTC CATSRSGTFSYEQYF
TRBJ2-1 . few TRBV7-2 TGTGCCAGCAGCTTTTTCGGGGTAGTGGGGTCCTACAATGAGCAGTTCTTC CASSFFGVVGSYNEQFF
TRBJ2-5 TRBD2 few TRBV4-1 TGCGCCAGCAGCCAAGTAGCGGGGAGCGAGACCCAGTACTTC CASSQVAGSETQYF
TRBJ2-1 . many TRBV29-1 TGCAGCGTTGAGGGATTTGGGACTGAGCAGTTCTTC CSVEGFGTEQFF
TRBJ2-2 TRBD1 . TRBV7-2 TGTGCCAGCAGCCCAGGTCGGCGACAGGGTCGCACCGGGGAGCTGTTTTTT CASSPGRRQGRTGELFF
TRBJ2-1 TRBD2 few TRBV29-1 TGCAGCGTTGATCCTCCTAGCGGCACCTCCTACAATGAGCAGTTCTTC CSVDPPSGTSYNEQFF
TRBJ2-2 . few TRBV4-2 TGTGCCAGCAGCCGGGATTTGGGCGGAACCGGGGAGCTGTTTTTT CASSRDLGGTGELFF
TRBJ1-1 . . TRBV5-1 TGCGCCAGCAGCTTCGCAGGGGCGAACACTGAAGCTTTCTTT CASSFAGANTEAFF
TRBJ1-1 . few TRBV29-1 TGCAGCGTGGAGATATCCAAGAACACTGAAGCTTTCTTT CSVEISKNTEAFF
TRBJ2-3 . few TRBV4-2 TGTGCCAGCAGCCCCGGGCAGACAGATACGCAGTATTTT CASSPGQTDTQYF
TRBJ2-5 TRBD2 once TRBV5-1 TGCGCCAGCGCCCAGGGACTAGCGGGGCAAGAGACCCAGTACTTC CASAQGLAGQETQYF
TRBJ2-1 TRBD1 many TRBV9 TGTGCCAGCAGCGTAGGACAGGGGACCTACAATGAGCAGTTCTTC CASSVGQGTYNEQFF
TRBJ2-7 . few TRBV5-1 TGCGCCAGCAGCTTGGGAGCAGTGCCGTCCTACGAGCAGTACTTC CASSLGAVPSYEQYF
TRBJ2-5 . . TRBV25-1 TGTGCCAGCAGTGAATATAAAGGAGGGGGGAGTAAAGAGACCCAGTACTTC CASSEYKGGGSKETQYF
TRBJ2-1 TRBD2 . TRBV10-2 TGCGCCAGCAGTTCAGGACTAGATCACGGTGAGCAGTTCTTC CASSSGLDHGEQFF
TRBJ1-5 TRBD1 few TRBV12-3/TRBV12-4 TGTGCCAGCAGTTCACCCGGGACAGGGACCAATCAGCCCCAGCATTTT CASSSPGTGTNQPQHF
TRBJ1-1 TRBD1 . TRBV28 TGTGCCAGCAGTGAGGGGGCAGGTGCTTTCTTT CASSEGAGAFF
TRBJ2-3 TRBD2 . TRBV12-3/TRBV12-4 TGTGCCAGCATCACGAGGGGCGGGAGGATCACAGATACGCAGTATTTT CASITRGGRITDTQYF
TRBJ1-2 . many TRBV29-1 TGCAGCGCCGGGAGAGTGGGGGACTATGGCTACACCTTC CSAGRVGDYGYTF
TRBJ2-7 TRBD2 few TRBV20-1 TGCAGTGTCGGTAGCGGGAGGTCATACGAGCAGTACTTC CSVGSGRSYEQYF
TRBJ2-3 . few TRBV7-9 TGTGCCAGCAGTGCAGAAGATACGCAGTATTTT CASSAEDTQYF
TRBJ2-1 . few TRBV11-2 TGTGCCAGCACCTTGACTGGGGGTTACAATGAGCAGTTCTTC CASTLTGGYNEQFF
TRBJ2-3 . few TRBV20-1 TGCAGTGCTAGAGATCCCTGGCAGGGAGGCACAGATACGCAGTATTTT CSARDPWQGGTDTQYF
TRBJ2-5 . . TRBV7-9 TGTGCCAGCAGCTTAGCGAAGGGGGGAGTGAGGGAGACCCAGTACTTC CASSLAKGGVRETQYF
TRBJ2-1 TRBD1 . TRBV11-3 TGTGCCAGCAGCTTATCTGGGGGGGACAGGGGGGTCTATGAGCAGTTCTTC CASSLSGGDRGVYEQFF
TRBJ2-3 . many TRBV29-1 TGCAGCGTTGAACTAACTAGGGATACGCAGTATTTT CSVELTRDTQYF
TRBJ1-5 TRBD1 . TRBV5-5 TGTGCCAGCAGCCCTTCGACAGGGGCCGGTAATCAGCCCCAGCATTTT CASSPSTGAGNQPQHF
TRBJ1-5 . few TRBV5-5 TGTGCCAGCAGCTTGACACAGGACCATCAGCCCCAGCATTTT CASSLTQDHQPQHF
TRBJ2-7 . . TRBV10-3 TGTGCCATCAGTGAGGGGGACGCCTCCTACGAGCAGTACTTC CAISEGDASYEQYF